One and the same sample provided the 8 T cell receptor beta chains below, sequenced in a study of regulatory T cells in long-lasting Graves disease. The time point was: newly diagnosed GD, antithyroid drugs for less than 3 months. Extracted RNA from PBMCs served as the source of the TCR library. Arm-PCR with iRepertoire HTBI primers amplified the CDR3 regions for these TCR beta libraries. TCRdb reprocessed the multiplex PCR reads with MiXCR, giving one entry per CDR3 protein. The repertoire holds 420,000 or so distinct CDR3 sequences, with about a sixth as singletons. The sample was also reused in another study, on T cells in Graves' hyperthyroidism and ophthalmopathy.

This specimen consisted of peripheral blood mononuclear cells (PBMCs), obtained at new diagnosis, from a patient treated with antithyroid drugs. The origin of the receptors is a woman under 30 with Graves disease.

The table lists this clonotype with many counts. The V gene is TRBV20-1, the J gene TRBJ2-3, with 13 bases fitting TRBD2. The CDR3 has 16 amino acids. J was trimmed by 3 bases and V by 1 base; bases with no gene match: 4. Germline V gene data show CDR1 as DFQATT and CDR2 as SNEGSKA (reference sequence). CDR3 nucleotides: TGCAGTGCTAGAGGAGGGACTAGCGGGACTACAGATACGCAGTATTTT. Protein: CSARGGTSGTTDTQYF.

This clonotype came up many times. This chain connects TRBV28 to TRBJ2-7; 8 nucleotides line up with TRBD2. J was trimmed by 4 bases and V by 1 base; bases with no gene match: 3. The CDR3 totals 14 residues. Germline V lookup: CDR1 MDHEN, CDR2 SYDVKM. The CDR3 protein is CASSLSGGGYEQYF. In nucleotides, the CDR3 is TGTGCCAGCAGTTTATCGGGGGGGGGTTACGAGCAGTACTTC. The full variable domain, its missing parts supplied by reference TRBV28 and TRBJ2-7, is DVKVTQSSRYLVKRTGEKVFLECVQDMDHENMFWYRQDPGLGLRLIYFSYDVKMKEKGDIPEGYSVSREKKERFSLILESASTNQTSMYLCASSLSGGGYEQYFGPGTRLTVT.

V and J are TRBV7-8 and TRBJ2-5, with a possible D match to TRBD2 (5 bases). The V gene's germline CDR1 is SGHVS and CDR2 FQNEAQ. The CDR3 loop spans 17 amino acids. V was shortened by 8 bases and J by 5 bases, with 27 bases between the two germline ends. CDR3 nucleotide sequence: TGTGCCAGCGGACGTGAGAGGGCCGCCGGGCTTAGGGAGACCCAGTACTTC. Its translation: CASGRERAAGLRETQYF. Full variable domain (remainder filled in from reference TRBV7-8 and TRBJ2-5): GAGVSQSPRYKVAKRGQDVALRCDPISGHVSLFWYQQALGQGPEFLTYFQNEAQLDKSGLPSDRFFAERPEGSVSTLKIQRTQQEDSAVYLCASGRERAAGLRETQYFGPGTRLLVL.

This clonotype was observed many times. The J gene is TRBJ2-1, the V gene TRBV7-2, with D tentatively TRBD1 (6 bases). The CDR3 is made up of 16 amino acids. Between the trimmed V and J ends, which lost 5 bases and 4 bases, there was a span of 18 bases. Germline CDR1 reads SGHTA; CDR2 reads FQGNSA. Here the CDR3 reads CASSRNPRGLYNEQFF. DNA of the CDR3: TGTGCCAGCAGCCGCAATCCTAGGGGGTTGTACAATGAGCAGTTCTTC.

The chain couples TRBV10-2 to TRBJ2-5; D is ambiguous. Trimming pared 3 bases from V and 5 bases from J, leaving 13 bases between. The CDR3 contains 14 residues. Germline V lookup: CDR1 WSHSY, CDR2 SAAADI. For the CDR3, the DNA is TGCGCCAGCAGTGAATCAAGAATTGGTGAGACCCAGTACTTC. It codes for CASSESRIGETQYF.

This clonotype was counted between two and nine times. This chain connects TRBV30 to TRBJ2-7, with 11 bases lining up with TRBD1. Germline V gene sequence: CDR1 GTSNPN, CDR2 SVGIG (reference sequence). With 2 bases clipped from V and 4 bases from J, the junction kept 7 bases outside the gene matches. CDR3 size: 15 residues. CDR3 sequence: CAWSFPGQGVYEQYF. The CDR3 nucleotides are TGTGCCTGGAGTTTCCCGGGACAGGGGGTTTACGAGCAGTACTTC.

The chain is built from TRBV7-9 and TRBJ2-1; no firm D call. The germline V and J ends were trimmed by 5 bases and 0 bases, with 17 bases remaining between them. Germline-derived CDR1 and CDR2 are SEHNR and FQNEAQ (reference sequence). CDR3 size: 17 residues. CDR3 nucleotide sequence: TGTGCCAGCAGCGCCTCCCGGGCGTCAAGCTCCTACAATGAGCAGTTCTTC. It translates to CASSASRASSSYNEQFF.

This clonotype was found many times. The rearrangement joins TRBV4-1 to TRBJ2-1, with TRBD2 identical over 7 bases. V lost 2 bases and J lost 0; bases outside the gene matches: 4. In germline, CDR1 is MGHRA, CDR2 YSYEKL. CDR3 length equals 16 residues. The CDR3 here is CASSQPGLSSYNEQFF. The DNA for the CDR3 is TGCGCCAGCAGCCAACCGGGACTAAGCTCCTACAATGAGCAGTTCTTC.